This TCR beta chain was profiled in a study of blood T cells in healthy people across ages (dated by TCRdb to about 2015). General notes on the study: In model experiments, template switching captured about one uniquely barcoded TCR beta cDNA molecule for every two T cells. To track age-related changes in TCR beta repertoire diversity, the study relied on deep sequencing normalized with unique cDNA molecular identifiers. The donors were divided into four age groups: young (average around 16 years), middle-aged (around 37), aged (approximately 64) and long-lived (roughly 86). To avoid experimental bias, donors of different ages were distributed randomly across sequencing lanes. Using the same blood draw, the study looked at two additional independent replicas of 1 million unique cDNA reads for two donors, one aged 18 to 30 and the other aged 80 or older. Points the paper makes about the study in general: Since profiling was done on bulk unsorted PBMCs, naive and antigen-experienced compartments could not be conclusively compared. Because the CMV infection status of the donors was unknown, age-related changes in expanded clonotypes may potentially have been confounded. The percentage of naive T cells measured by flow cytometry correlated strongly with observed TCR beta diversity. Compared with the aged group, the long-lived group had more naive CD4+ T cells, fewer expanded clones and increased TCR diversity, a pattern suggesting age selection. As age increased, observed TCR beta diversity per million T cells dropped in a roughly linear way, and a significant reduction was already evident by age 40. Estimates of total diversity from one million sequenced T cells were regarded as lower bounds and underestimates.

Systemically healthy Caucasian individuals from Russia, approximately 39 in total and aged about 6 to 90 years, were included as donors. Each donor gave 8.5 to 10 milliliters of peripheral blood, collected into EDTA-treated Vacutainer tubes. PBMCs were isolated by Ficoll-Paque density-gradient centrifugation, with at least 6.5 million obtained per sample. Total RNA, at least 5 micrograms per sample, was extracted from PBMCs with Trizol reagent. Naive CD45RAhigh/CD27high T cell percentages were measured by flow cytometry on a PBMC aliquot from every donor. Details on this clonotype: No antigen is known for it. Nothing much larger sits one base from this clone, and base qualities are not available.

Via the germline V gene (reference sequence), CDR1 is PRHDT and CDR2 FYEKMQ. At the junction V is shortened by 2 bases and J by 9 bases; bases outside the gene matches: 7. From the cysteine up to the phenylalanine, the CDR3 has a length of 14 residues. This entry keeps only the CDR3 DNA: 42 bases, framed from base 1. To prepare the library, 5' RACE was applied. Sequencing took place on an Illumina HiSeq 2500. The second PCR ran for roughly 7 to 12 cycles and used a J-beta primer mix along with a sample-barcoded 5' primer. A unique molecular identifier was introduced onto each TCR beta cDNA molecule by a template-switch 5' adaptor carrying 12 random nucleotides. Each sample yielded at least 3 million CDR3-containing paired-end reads. First-strand cDNA synthesis was performed from all RNA using the Mint cDNA synthesis kit, with priming by a TRBC-specific oligonucleotide. After uracil-DNA glycosylase treatment, a first 18-cycle PCR used universal primers M1SS and BC2_uni_R on all cDNA. As for how the authors treated the data: For normalization, 1 million high-quality reads, each with a distinct molecular identifier, were randomly selected from each sample. Reads with shared molecular identifiers were discarded instead of being binned into consensus sequences. MiTCR, set to a Q25 quality threshold and the strictest error-elimination algorithm, was used for CDR3 identification, clonotype clustering and error correction. A nonparametric unseen species model with Euler transformation was used to estimate a lower bound on total TCR beta diversity. TCRdb reprocessed the public reads (quality trimming at Q25 with fastp, clone calling with MiXCR) and kept in-frame beta chains. For every CDR3 protein sequence, its rows merge into one entry that carries the most common genes and DNA. The authors' filters were not applied to this entry. This sample lists hundreds of thousands of distinct CDR3 sequences; around two fifths were detected once. Around 21% of the sample is taken by the ten largest.

This receptor was taken from a man in his sixties in good health. Sequencing used blood. The receptor chain draws on TRBV13 and TRBJ1-2, and 9 junctional nucleotides match TRBD1. The bases are TGTGCCAGCAGCTTACTACAGGGGGCGGATAGCTACACCTTC. Translated, this is CASSLLQGADSYTF. With the rest looked up from the reference TRBV13 and TRBJ1-2 genes rather than sequenced, the full variable domain is AAGVIQSPRHLIKEKRETATLKCYPIPRHDTVYWYQQGPGQDPQFLISFYEKMQSDKGSIPDRFSAQQFSDYHSELNMSSLELGDSALYFCASSLLQGADSYTFGSGTRLTVV.